The present TCR beta chain was sequenced within a study of blood T cell repertoires in COVID-19. Study at large: Some COVID-19 samples were acute and others convalescent; all came from the United States, Italy and Spain. T cells, B-cell-depleted T cells, or PBMCs supplied cDNA or gDNA.

Per the authors' pipeline: Reference gene primer amplification gave estimated nucleated cell counts. Data came from immunoSEQ multiplex PCR; TCRdb stores just in-frame clones and leaves some out. V and J calls and clone size are given by that table; D and trimming were obtained from the DNA. Among under 200,000 clones listed, over 70% were seen once. V lost 6 bases and J 0 bases, leaving 17 bases between the germline ends. This CDR3 spans 16 amino acids. Germline V CDR1 and CDR2: KGHSH, LQKENI. The clonotype originates from a man between 60 and 70 years old with active or convalescent COVID-19. This rearrangement joins TRBV18 to TRBJ1-1; D uncertain. Material: peripheral blood. This CDR3 reads CASSQGGRAMNTEAFF. The CDR3 bases are TGTGCCAGCTCCCAAGGAGGGCGTGCTATGAACACTGAAGCTTTCTTT.